The clone carrying this T cell receptor beta chain was detected only a few times. One entry per CDR3 protein results from TCRdb running MiXCR on the RT-PCR reads. Altogether about a million distinct CDR3 sequences are present, approximately 19% being singletons, with the ten largest covering 5.5% to 6.5%. This specimen belongs to a study of patients and donors after allogeneic stem cell transplantation. Germline CDR1 is KGHDR and CDR2 is SFDVKD. Trimming took 5 bases from V and 1 from J, leaving 16 bases between them. The CDR3 runs 16 residues. This chain connects TRBV24-1 to TRBJ1-2; D is possibly TRBD1 (6 bases). Material: blood, either unsorted or a sorted T cell fraction (not recorded which). This sequence originates from a human donor who was either an allogeneic HSCT recipient or a stem cell or donor lymphocyte infusion donor (not recorded which). It is not recorded whose cells these are; they may come from a transplant donor. The CDR3 sequence: CATSGPGARGNYGYTF. The DNA of the CDR3 is TGTGCCACCAGTGGCCCGGGGGCGCGCGGTAACTATGGCTACACCTTC.